The 9 T cell receptor beta chains listed next were all sequenced from one sample in a study of beta chain features in type 1 diabetes. Whole-study findings and limits: Shorter TCRB CDR3s, moderately but significantly so, were found in Type 1 diabetes patients in all four CD4+ subsets.

Sequencing targeted expressed TCRB transcripts, as all isolated RNA had been reverse transcribed. Profiling relied on immunoSEQ multiplex PCR, and the TCRdb table lists in-frame clones only, not all of them. This table has 50,000 to 65,000 clones, 42% appearing once. For these receptors, no antigen is known. The sequencing input was Tregs from blood. The receptors were sampled from a young man with type 1 diabetes.

There are a few counts of this clone. The chain carries TRBV18 and TRBJ2-7; 9 nucleotides agree with TRBD2. Per the germline V gene, CDR1 is KGHSH and CDR2 is LQKENI. Trimming cost V 6 bases and J 7 bases; bases outside gene matches: 10. The CDR3 is 14 amino acids. The CDR3 loop is CASSLAGREGEQYF. The CDR3 coding sequence is TGTGCCAGCTCCCTCGCAGGGCGGGAGGGTGAGCAGTACTTC. Together with reference TRBV18 and TRBJ2-7, the CDR3 gives the full variable domain: NAGVMQNPRHLVRRRGQEARLRCSPMKGHSHVYWYRQLPEEGLKFMVYLQKENIIDESGMPKERFSAEFPKEGPSILRIQQVVRGDSAAYFCASSLAGREGEQYFGPGTRLTVT.

The V call is TRBV5-4, the J call TRBJ1-2, with D hard to call. The CDR3 spans 13 residues. With 4 bases removed from V and 8 bases from J, the gap between germline ends came to 15 bases. The V gene's germline CDR1 is SGHNT and CDR2 YYREEE (reference sequence). As DNA, the CDR3 is TGTGCCAGCAGCAAGGAGTATCTCGAAGGCTACACCTTC. Translated: CASSKEYLEGYTF. The full variable domain, with the rest looked up from reference TRBV5-4 and TRBJ1-2, is ETGVTQSPTHLIKTRGQQVTLRCSSQSGHNTVSWYQQALGQGPQFIFQYYREEENGRGNFPPRFSGLQFPNYSSELNVNALELDDSALYLCASSKEYLEGYTFGSGTRLTVV.

V gene TRBV4-1 combines with J gene TRBJ2-3; D is perhaps TRBD2 (6 bases). The germline V gene has CDR1 MGHRA and CDR2 YSYEKL. The V and J ends lost 1 base and 1 base respectively, with 9 bases between them. This CDR3 is built from 15 residues. CDR3 sequence: CASSQATGGTDTQYF. The CDR3 nucleotides read TGCGCCAGCAGCCAAGCAACGGGAGGCACAGATACGCAGTATTTT.

In this sample, this clone turned up a few times. The V and J genes are TRBV5-4 and TRBJ1-2; D perhaps matches TRBD1 (5 bases). The germline V and J ends were trimmed by 4 bases and 4 bases, with 17 bases remaining between them. This CDR3 is 15 amino acids long. Germline loops: CDR1 SGHNT, CDR2 YYREEE (reference sequence). CDR3 protein: CASSQGRGGSYGYTF. As DNA, the CDR3 is TGTGCCAGCAGCCAAGGGAGGGGCGGCAGCTATGGCTACACCTTC.

This clone was detected a few times. The CDR3, as DNA: TGTGCCAGCAGTAATCGACAGGGAAGAGAGACCCAGTACTTC. Protein product: CASSNRQGRETQYF. The rearrangement joins TRBV27 to TRBJ2-5; 7 bases map to TRBD1. CDR3 length equals 14 residues. J was trimmed by 4 bases and V by 5 bases; bases with no gene match: 7. Germline CDR1 MNHEY, CDR2 SMNVEV (reference sequence).

The chain recombines TRBV5-1 with TRBJ1-6; unclear D gene. Trimming stripped 0 bases from V and 7 bases from J, with 20 bases between. Germline-derived CDR1 and CDR2 are SGHRS and YFSETQ. CDR3 length equals 18 residues. The CDR3 coding sequence is TGCGCCAGCAGCTTGGAACCGGGATCTGGTCTGGGGAATTCACCCCTCCACTTT. It encodes CASSLEPGSGLGNSPLHF. Drawing the rest from reference TRBV5-1 and TRBJ1-6, the complete variable domain is KAGVTQTPRYLIKTRGQQVTLSCSPISGHRSVSWYQQTPGQGLQFLFEYFSETQRNKGNFPGRFSGRQFSNSRSEMNVSTLELGDSALYLCASSLEPGSGLGNSPLHFGNGTRLTVT.

The chain couples TRBV9 to TRBJ2-1; no reliable D call. The V end was cut by 0 bases, the J end by 6 bases, with 10 bases between. The germline V gene encodes CDR1 SGDLS and CDR2 YYNGEE. The CDR3 has 14 residues. The CDR3 nucleotides read TGTGCCAGCAGCGTAGGAACCCAACTCAATGAGCAGTTCTTC. Protein product: CASSVGTQLNEQFF.

This clone has more than one count but fewer than ten. The chain has TRBV7-8 and TRBJ1-4; no reliable D call. Germline CDR1 SGHVS, CDR2 FQNEAQ. V lost 2 bases and J 0 bases, leaving 13 bases between the germline ends. The CDR3 consists of 17 residues. For the CDR3, the DNA is TGTGCCAGCAGCTTAAATCGGTGGGCAGCAACTAATGAAAAACTGTTTTTT. This codes for CASSLNRWAATNEKLFF.

As concerns this clone: Other nucleotide sequences from this sample produce the same CDR3. V and J are TRBV7-8 and TRBJ1-1; D remains unclear. V was trimmed by 1 base and J by 2 bases, leaving 5 bases between them. The CDR3 spans 13 residues. Germline CDR1 and CDR2: SGHVS and FQNEAQ. CDR3 in amino acids: CASSLDRNTEAFF. In DNA form, the CDR3 reads TGTGCCAGCAGCTTAGATCGTAACACTGAAGCTTTCTTT.